The sequence of this TCR beta chain was determined in a study of T cells in tuberculosis. Study background: The T cells targeted glucose monomycolate, a mycobacterial lipid, via CD1B. A South African cohort included IGRA-negative adolescents, latently infected IGRA-positive adolescents and adults with active tuberculosis.

The protocol was immunoSEQ multiplex PCR, while the TCRdb copy is restricted to in-frame clones and leaves out a portion. The data show 25,000 to 35,000 clones, with roughly 94% seen just once and around 8.5% held by the top ten. The CDR3 totals 15 residues. Germline V gene sequence: CDR1 SGHRS, CDR2 YFSETQ. The J segment lost 5 bases and the V segment lost 5 bases, leaving 7 bases of the junction unmatched. The receptor's source is a donor under 30 with latent tuberculosis or without tuberculosis infection. Sequencing was done on a sample of PBMCs. This chain links TRBV5-1 with TRBJ2-5, with TRBD1 matching over 12 bases. Here the CDR3 DNA reads TGCGCCAGCAGTTCCGGGACAGGGGGCATGGAGACCCAGTACTTC. Encoded protein: CASSSGTGGMETQYF.